A single sample is the source of the 24 T cell receptor beta chains below, sequenced in a study of T-cell memory formation after mild COVID-19. From the 5' RACE reads, TCRdb called clonotypes with MiXCR, one entry per CDR3 protein. Of about 200,000 distinct CDR3 sequences listed, roughly 10% are singletons. The sequenced sample was PBMCs or a T cell subset sorted from them (not recorded which). These receptors were taken from a man aged 18 to 30 who had mild COVID-19 (a few samples of this study predate the infection). Cell type and time point are not known.

This clonotype showed up just a few times. The rearrangement uses TRBV9 and TRBJ2-2; no clear D gene. Germline CDR1 reads SGDLS; CDR2 reads YYNGEE. The CDR3 is made up of 15 amino acids. V was pared by 0 bases and J by 5 bases, with 11 bases between. In DNA, the CDR3 is TGTGCCAGCAGCGTAGTGGGCGAAGCAACCGGGGAGCTGTTTTTT. Protein product: CASSVVGEATGELFF.

Only a few counts were recorded for this clonotype. The chain carries TRBV15 and TRBJ2-5; a weak D match, TRBD2 (5 bases). This CDR3 spans 16 amino acids. The germline gives CDR1 LNHNV, CDR2 YYDKDF (reference sequence). V lost 0 bases to trimming and J lost 4 bases, with 15 bases between them. CDR3 amino acids: CATSRDSGLLVETQYF. CDR3 nucleotide sequence: TGTGCCACCAGCAGAGATTCCGGGTTACTAGTAGAGACCCAGTACTTC.

This clonotype was counted ten times or more. This chain links TRBV7-3 with TRBJ2-7, with 10 bases aligning to TRBD2. J gave up 5 bases and V 2 bases, and 0 bases lay outside the gene matches. This CDR3 is 13 amino acids long. CDR1 is SGHTA, CDR2 FQGTGA, per germline. CDR3 protein: CASSLLAGDEQYV. As DNA, the CDR3 is TGTGCCAGCAGCTTACTAGCGGGGGACGAGCAGTACGTC.

This clonotype was recorded a few times. V gene TRBV20-1 combines with J gene TRBJ2-1; TRBD2 matches 10 bases. J lost 2 bases, V lost 2 bases, and 0 bases had no gene match. This CDR3 contains 14 residues. Looked up from germline, CDR1 is DFQATT and CDR2 is SNEGSKA (reference sequence). In DNA, the CDR3 is TGCAGTGCTAGAACTAGCGGGGCCTACAATGAGCAGTTCTTC. It codes for CSARTSGAYNEQFF.

This clonotype was detected only a few times. V and J are TRBV5-1 and TRBJ1-4, with no clear D. V was shortened by 0 bases and J by 0 bases, with 3 bases between the two germline ends. Germline CDR1 and CDR2: SGHRS and YFSETQ. This CDR3 is 14 amino acids long. The CDR3 protein is CASSLGTTNEKLFF. In nucleotides, the CDR3 is TGCGCCAGCAGCTTGGGGACAACTAATGAAAAACTGTTTTTT.

This clonotype turned up a few times. The V and J genes are TRBV20-1 and TRBJ1-3, with a possible D match to TRBD1 (5 bases). The CDR3 totals 14 residues. V was cut by 3 bases and J by 2 bases, with 11 bases left in between. In germline, CDR1 is DFQATT, CDR2 SNEGSKA (reference sequence). CDR3 residues: CSARGDSTGNTIYF. As DNA, the CDR3 is TGCAGTGCTAGGGGCGACAGTACTGGAAACACCATATATTTT.

The chain employs TRBV23-1 and TRBJ2-1; no clear D gene. TRBV23-1 belongs to the ORF category, with a function that is uncertain. The CDR3 loop spans 12 amino acids. Trimming cost V 0 bases and J 9 bases, with 6 bases left between them. The CDR3 sequence: CASSQSKGEQFF. For the CDR3, the DNA is TGCGCCAGCAGTCAATCGAAGGGTGAGCAGTTCTTC.

This chain connects TRBV7-2 to TRBJ2-7, with TRBD1 matching over 9 bases. CDR3 length: 19 amino acids. J was trimmed by 1 base and V by 1 base; bases with no gene match: 14. The germline gives CDR1 SGHTA, CDR2 FQGNSA. For the CDR3, the DNA is TGTGCCAGCAGCTTAGTCCCACTCACGACAGGGGGAGGGTCCTACGAGCAGTACTTC. It is translated as CASSLVPLTTGGGSYEQYF. Full variable domain (rest looked up from reference TRBV7-2 and TRBJ2-7): GAGVSQSPSNKVTEKGKDVELRCDPISGHTALYWYRQSLGQGLEFLIYFQGNSAPDKSGLPSDRFSAERTGGSVSTLTIQRTQQEDSAVYLCASSLVPLTTGGGSYEQYFGPGTRLTVT.

This clonotype was seen ten or more times. This sequence joins TRBV12-3 or TRBV12-4 and TRBJ2-3, with 8 bases lining up with TRBD1. The length of the CDR3 is 16 residues. J gave up 5 bases and V 5 bases, and 12 bases lay outside the gene matches. CDR3 DNA: TGTGCCAGCAGTCCCCCGCGACAGGGGACTGGAGATACGCAGTATTTT. This translates into CASSPPRQGTGDTQYF.

This clonotype was counted only a few times. The chain has TRBV29-1 and TRBJ2-5; 9 bases are a match to TRBD1. The trim removed 7 bases at V and 1 base at J, leaving 1 base unmatched. Germline CDR1 reads SQVTM; CDR2 reads ANQGSEA. The CDR3 extends over 12 amino acids. Here the CDR3 DNA reads TGCAGCGCGGGACAGGGCCAAGAGACCCAGTACTTC. It is translated as CSAGQGQETQYF. The full variable domain, completed using reference TRBV29-1 and TRBJ2-5, is SAVISQKPSRDICQRGTSLTIQCQVDSQVTMMFWYRQQPGQSLTLIATANQGSEATYESGFVIDKFPISRPNLTFSTLTVSNMSPEDSSIYLCSAGQGQETQYFGPGTRLLVL.

The genes are TRBV6-2 or TRBV6-3 and TRBJ2-1, with D perhaps matching TRBD2 (6 bases). The CDR3 loop spans 11 amino acids. The germline V gene encodes CDR1 MNHEY and CDR2 SVGEGT. Trimming took 7 bases from V and 10 from J, leaving 11 bases between them. The CDR3 nucleotides are TGTGCCAGCAACGACAGCGGGGAGCAGTTCTTC. It encodes CASNDSGEQFF.

This clonotype has a handful of counts. The chain carries TRBV7-6 and TRBJ2-1, with 11 bases aligning to TRBD1. Losses at the gene ends were 5 bases for V and 7 bases for J; bases not matched to a gene: 10. CDR1 and CDR2 from the germline V gene are SGHVS and FNYEAQ. CDR3 length: 16 residues. The CDR3 here is CASSAWWGQGVNEQFF. In nucleotides, the CDR3 is TGTGCCAGCAGCGCCTGGTGGGGACAGGGGGTAAATGAGCAGTTCTTC.

The chain combines TRBV5-1 with TRBJ2-2; weak D call: TRBD2 (5 bases). The CDR3 contains 16 residues. The germline V and J ends were trimmed by 2 bases and 1 base, with 12 bases remaining between them. Germline lookup yields CDR1 SGHRS and CDR2 YFSETQ. Here the CDR3 reads CASSFIPAGNTGELFF. The CDR3 DNA is TGCGCCAGCAGCTTTATCCCCGCGGGGAACACCGGGGAGCTGTTTTTT.

The chain carries TRBV6-5 and TRBJ1-1, with D perhaps TRBD1 (6 bases). Per germline, CDR1 MNHEY and CDR2 SVGAGI. The germline V and J ends were trimmed by 5 bases and 2 bases, with 15 bases remaining between them. This CDR3 spans 15 amino acids. CDR3 bases: TGTGCCAGCAGTCGAAAATACAGGGATAACACTGAAGCTTTCTTT. Translating it yields CASSRKYRDNTEAFF.

This clonotype was recorded at least ten times. The genes are TRBV6-6 and TRBJ2-3; D is undetermined. CDR3 length: 11 residues. V lost 6 bases and J 5 bases, leaving 6 bases between the germline ends. From germline, CDR1 is MNHNY and CDR2 SVGAGI (reference sequence). CDR3 nucleotide sequence: TGTGCCAGCAGCACCCGAGATACGCAGTATTTT. Its translation is CASSTRDTQYF.

This chain connects TRBV2 to TRBJ1-3; D not resolved. The CDR3 has 14 amino acids. Trimming removed 7 bases at V and 3 bases at J, with 13 bases between. Germline CDR1 SNHLY, CDR2 FYNNEI. CDR3 DNA: TGTGCCAGCACAGTACCGGGTTATGGAAACACCATATATTTT. It specifies CASTVPGYGNTIYF.

The CDR3 reads CASSLASGAGTDTQYF. The CDR3 DNA sequence: TGTGCCAGCAGCTTGGCAAGCGGGGCCGGCACAGATACGCAGTATTTT. The chain couples TRBV5-6 to TRBJ2-3, with 7 bases aligning to TRBD2. Germline CDR1 is SGHDT and CDR2 is YYEEEE. The CDR3 consists of 16 residues. The V segment lost 0 bases and the J segment 1 base; nucleotides outside the gene matches: 5.

This clonotype was counted at least ten times. The CDR3 bases are TGCAGTGCTAGAGCGGGGGCTCAGCCCCAGCATTTT. Residues: CSARAGAQPQHF. The chain is built from TRBV20-1 and TRBJ1-5, with D tentatively TRBD1 (6 bases). CDR1 DFQATT and CDR2 SNEGSKA come from the germline V gene (reference sequence). The CDR3 has 12 amino acids. Trimming took 1 base from V and 6 from J, leaving 7 bases between them.

This clonotype showed up many times. The chain has TRBV24-1 and TRBJ2-2; TRBD1 matches 11 bases. Trimming took 5 bases from V and 4 from J; bases not matched to a gene: 8. Looked up from germline, CDR1 is KGHDR and CDR2 is SFDVKD. The CDR3 consists of 17 residues. CDR3 nucleotides: TGTGCCACCAGTGGAGGACAGGGGGCGCCGGTCACCGGGGAGCTGTTTTTT. Translation: CATSGGQGAPVTGELFF.

V usage is TRBV9 and J usage is TRBJ2-7; the match to TRBD2 covers 7 bases. CDR3 length equals 15 residues. V lost 3 bases, J lost 3 bases, and 9 bases stayed unmatched. In germline, CDR1 is SGDLS, CDR2 YYNGEE. The CDR3 is CASSGGGIASYEQYF. The CDR3 coding sequence is TGTGCCAGCAGCGGGGGAGGGATTGCGAGCTACGAGCAGTACTTC.

This chain uses TRBV9 with TRBJ1-1, with a weak D call TRBD1 (5 bases). The V gene's germline CDR1 is SGDLS and CDR2 YYNGEE. The CDR3 is made up of 14 amino acids. V lost 2 bases, J lost 12 bases, and 20 bases lay in between. The CDR3 DNA sequence: TGTGCCAGCAGCGTCTTAGAGGGGTGGTCGAAAACTTTCTTT. This translates into CASSVLEGWSKTFF.

Ten or more counts support this clonotype. The rearrangement links TRBV5-1 to TRBJ1-1, with 9 bases fitting TRBD1. The CDR3 runs 16 residues. V shed 5 bases, J shed 4 bases, and the junction held 12 bases outside the gene matches. Germline values: CDR1 SGHRS, CDR2 YFSETQ. The CDR3 nucleotides are TGCGCCAGCAGACGGACCCCACAGGGGGCTGCCACTGAAGCTTTCTTT. Translated, it gives CASRRTPQGAATEAFF.

The V gene is TRBV7-2, the J gene TRBJ2-3, with 8 bases lining up with TRBD2. J gave up 1 base and V 1 base, and 7 bases lay outside the gene matches. This CDR3 is built from 17 residues. CDR1 is SGHTA, CDR2 FQGNSA, per germline. CDR3 DNA: TGTGCCAGCAGCTTAGAACGGGGGGGGCTTGGCACAGATACGCAGTATTTT. As protein: CASSLERGGLGTDTQYF. Using reference TRBV7-2 and TRBJ2-3 for the parts outside the CDR3, the full variable domain is GAGVSQSPSNKVTEKGKDVELRCDPISGHTALYWYRQSLGQGLEFLIYFQGNSAPDKSGLPSDRFSAERTGGSVSTLTIQRTQQEDSAVYLCASSLERGGLGTDTQYFGPGTRLTVL.

This clonotype appeared many times. The chain uses TRBV10-3 and TRBJ2-5; TRBD2 might be the D (6 bases). Per the germline V gene, CDR1 is ENHRY and CDR2 is SYGVKD. CDR3 length: 13 amino acids. Trimming took 2 bases from V and 4 from J, leaving 8 bases between them. CDR3 sequence: CAISELASETQYF. The DNA for the CDR3 is TGTGCCATCAGTGAGCTAGCGTCAGAGACCCAGTACTTC.